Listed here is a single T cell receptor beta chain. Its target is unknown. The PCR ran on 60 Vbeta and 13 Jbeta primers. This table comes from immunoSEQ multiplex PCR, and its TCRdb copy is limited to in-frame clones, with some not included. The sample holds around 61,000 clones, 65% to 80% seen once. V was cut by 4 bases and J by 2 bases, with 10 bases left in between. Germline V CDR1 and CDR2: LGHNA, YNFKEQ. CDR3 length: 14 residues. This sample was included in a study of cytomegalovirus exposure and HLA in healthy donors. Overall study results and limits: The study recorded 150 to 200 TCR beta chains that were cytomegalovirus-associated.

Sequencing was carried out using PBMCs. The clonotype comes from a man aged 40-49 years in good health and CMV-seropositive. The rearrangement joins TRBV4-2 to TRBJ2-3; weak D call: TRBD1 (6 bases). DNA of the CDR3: TGTGCCAGCAGCCCAGGGGTCGACACAGATACGCAGTATTTT. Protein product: CASSPGVDTDTQYF.